The 10 T cell receptor beta chains presented below share a single source sample, sequenced in a study of cytomegalovirus exposure and HLA in healthy donors. PCR involved 60 Vbeta and 13 Jbeta primers. Some clones are missing from TCRdb's copy, which holds only in-frame ones; the method was immunoSEQ multiplex PCR. The sample holds some 150,000 clones, around four fifths seen once. Sequencing was carried out using PBMCs. Every receptor here comes from a woman aged 45-65 years in good health and CMV-seronegative.

The chain is built from TRBV7-2 and TRBJ1-2, with a possible D match to TRBD1 (5 bases). The CDR3 is made up of 16 amino acids. Trimming left V 5 bases short and J 8 bases short, with 24 bases between. Germline assignment: CDR1 SGHTA and CDR2 FQGNSA. The CDR3 here is CASSPFLGAVIKGYTF. In DNA, the CDR3 is TGTGCCAGCAGCCCCTTCTTAGGGGCAGTTATTAAAGGCTACACCTTC.

CDR3 protein: CSVKNRDTYNEQFF. CDR3 DNA: TGCAGCGTTAAGAACAGAGATACCTACAATGAGCAGTTCTTC. The chain joins TRBV29-1 to TRBJ2-1, with D uncertain. This CDR3 has 14 amino acids. The ends were cut back, 5 bases at V and 2 bases at J, with 13 bases in the middle. The V gene's germline CDR1 is SQVTM and CDR2 ANQGSEA.

This chain uses TRBV5-6 with TRBJ1-2, with TRBD1 matching over 10 bases. V lost 4 bases and J lost 4; bases outside the gene matches: 10. This CDR3 comprises 16 residues. Germline values: CDR1 SGHDT, CDR2 YYEEEE. The CDR3 protein is CASSQTTGGSGYGYTF. DNA for the CDR3: TGTGCCAGCAGCCAGACGACAGGGGGCTCGGGCTATGGCTACACCTTC.

The rearrangement uses TRBV6-5 and TRBJ1-3; 7 positions agree with TRBD1. V trimming: 0 bases; J trimming: 5 bases; junction bases outside the gene matches: 7. The CDR3 runs 16 residues. CDR1 is MNHEY and CDR2 is SVGAGI in the germline V gene. The CDR3 sequence: CASSYSTGTVRNTIYF. Here the CDR3 DNA reads TGTGCCAGCAGTTACTCGACGGGGACAGTCCGAAACACCATATATTTT.

This chain joins TRBV27 and TRBJ1-1, with TRBD1 matching 7 bases. The CDR3 loop spans 14 amino acids. V shed 6 bases and J 6 bases; nucleotides not matched to a gene: 10. In germline, CDR1 is MNHEY, CDR2 SMNVEV (reference sequence). The CDR3 region has the DNA TGTGCCAGCAGGTTAGACAGGGAGTTCGCTGAAGCTTTCTTT. It yields the protein CASRLDREFAEAFF.

The CDR3 protein is CASSGPGGVNQPQHF. The CDR3 DNA reads TGTGCCAGCAGCGGACCTGGGGGGGTCAATCAGCCCCAGCATTTT. The gene calls are TRBV2 and TRBJ1-5; perhaps TRBD1 as D (5 bases). Deletions cut 6 bases from V and 3 bases from J, with 15 bases between. The CDR3 is made up of 15 amino acids. Germline V gene data show CDR1 as SNHLY and CDR2 as FYNNEI.

The chain combines TRBV19 with TRBJ1-3; perhaps TRBD1 as D (6 bases). V was shortened by 6 bases and J by 0 bases, with 6 bases between the two germline ends. The CDR3 has 13 residues. Germline CDR1 LNHDA, CDR2 SQIVND (reference sequence). The CDR3 DNA sequence: TGTGCCAGTAGGACAGGCTCTGGAAACACCATATATTTT. This encodes CASRTGSGNTIYF.

This chain links TRBV9 with TRBJ2-1; 12 bases are shared with TRBD2. The germline V gene encodes CDR1 SGDLS and CDR2 YYNGEE. Trimming cost V 4 bases and J 14 bases; bases outside gene matches: 7. The CDR3 covers 13 residues. CDR3 in DNA: TGTGCCAGCAGCTTAACTAGCGGGGGGTCGAAGTTCTTC. It specifies CASSLTSGGSKFF.

CDR3: CASSLKSAWIETSAGETQYF. The CDR3 region has the DNA TGTGCCAGCAGCTTGAAGTCAGCGTGGATAGAAACCTCGGCAGGGGAGACCCAGTACTTC. V usage is TRBV5-8 and J usage is TRBJ2-5; D might be TRBD1 (5 bases). CDR1 and CDR2 from the germline V gene are SGHTS and YDEGEE. V gave up 1 base and J gave up 5 bases, with 30 bases separating them. This CDR3 region has 20 residues.

V usage is TRBV4-2 and J usage is TRBJ2-6; 12 bases align to TRBD1. Germline lookup yields CDR1 LGHNA and CDR2 YNFKEQ. V shed 4 bases, J shed 0 bases, and the junction held 7 bases outside the gene matches. The CDR3 length is 19 residues. This CDR3 is CASSLRGQGAFSGANVLTF. The CDR3 DNA is TGTGCCAGCAGCCTCCGGGGACAGGGGGCCTTCTCTGGGGCCAACGTCCTGACTTTC.